This TCR beta chain comes out of a study of blood T cell repertoires in COVID-19. This clone was observed many times. This table comes from immunoSEQ multiplex PCR, and its TCRdb copy is limited to in-frame clones, with some not included. The profile shows under 140,000 clones, almost 80% of them singletons. V was shortened by 0 bases and J by 2 bases, with 13 bases between the two germline ends. Germline values: CDR1 LNHNV, CDR2 YYDKDF (reference sequence). This CDR3 comprises 17 residues. V usage is TRBV15 and J usage is TRBJ2-2, with D unresolved. The sequenced sample consisted of peripheral blood. The receptor comes from a woman over 75 with active or convalescent COVID-19. The CDR3 reads CATSRDSAGYNTGELFF. The DNA for the CDR3 is TGTGCCACCAGCAGAGATAGTGCAGGTTATAACACCGGGGAGCTGTTTTTT.